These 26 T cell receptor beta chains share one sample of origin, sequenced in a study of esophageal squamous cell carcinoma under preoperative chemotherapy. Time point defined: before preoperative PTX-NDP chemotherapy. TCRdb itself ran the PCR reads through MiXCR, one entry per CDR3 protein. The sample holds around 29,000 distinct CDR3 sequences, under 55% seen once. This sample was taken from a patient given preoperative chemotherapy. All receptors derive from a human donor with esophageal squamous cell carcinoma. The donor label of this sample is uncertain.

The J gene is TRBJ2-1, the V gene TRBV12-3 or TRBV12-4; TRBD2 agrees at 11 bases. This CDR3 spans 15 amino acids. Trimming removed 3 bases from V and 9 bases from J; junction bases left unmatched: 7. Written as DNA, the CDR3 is TGTGCCAGCAGTTTCGGGCTAGCGGGAGGCCTTGAGCAGTTCTTC. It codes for CASSFGLAGGLEQFF.

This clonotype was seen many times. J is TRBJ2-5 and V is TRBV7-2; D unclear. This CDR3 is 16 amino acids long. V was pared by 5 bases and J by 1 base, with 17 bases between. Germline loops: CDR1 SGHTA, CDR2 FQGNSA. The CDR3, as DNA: TGTGCCAGCAGCGATAGTAGGAGTCGGACCCAAGAGACCCAGTACTTC. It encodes CASSDSRSRTQETQYF.

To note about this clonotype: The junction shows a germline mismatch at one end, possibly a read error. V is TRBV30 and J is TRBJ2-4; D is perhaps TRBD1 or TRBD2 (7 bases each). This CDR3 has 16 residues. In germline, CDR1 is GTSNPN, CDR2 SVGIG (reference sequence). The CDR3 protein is CAWSGGRGGTPNIQYF. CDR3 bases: TGTGCCTGGAGTGGAGGCAGGGGGGGGACCCCCAACATCCAGTACTTC. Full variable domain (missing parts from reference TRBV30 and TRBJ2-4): SQTIHQWPATLVQPVGSPLSLECTVEGTSNPNLYWYRQAAGRGLQLLFYSVGIGQISSEVPQNLSASRPQDRQFILSSKKLLLSDSGFYLCAWSGGRGGTPNIQYFGAGTRLSVL.

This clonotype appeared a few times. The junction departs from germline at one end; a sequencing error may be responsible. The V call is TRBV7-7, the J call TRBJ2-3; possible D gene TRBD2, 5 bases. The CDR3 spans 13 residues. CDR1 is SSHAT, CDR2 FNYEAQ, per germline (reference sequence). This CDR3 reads CASSLASGNTQYF. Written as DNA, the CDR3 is TGTGCTAGCAGCTTAGCGTCCGGGAATACGCAGTATTTT.

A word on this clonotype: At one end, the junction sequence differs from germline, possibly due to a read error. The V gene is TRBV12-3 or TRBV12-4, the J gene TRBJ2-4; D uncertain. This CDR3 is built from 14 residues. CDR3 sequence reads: CAGTGPRAKNIQYF. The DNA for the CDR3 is TGTGCGGGTACCGGGCCCCGGGCCAAAAACATCCAGTACTTC.

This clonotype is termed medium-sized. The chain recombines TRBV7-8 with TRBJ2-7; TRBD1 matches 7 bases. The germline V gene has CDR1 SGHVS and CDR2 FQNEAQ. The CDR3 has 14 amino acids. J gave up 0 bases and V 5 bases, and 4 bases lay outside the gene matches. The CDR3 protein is CASSHRGASYEQYF. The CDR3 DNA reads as TGTGCCAGCAGCCACAGGGGCGCCTCCTACGAGCAGTACTTC.

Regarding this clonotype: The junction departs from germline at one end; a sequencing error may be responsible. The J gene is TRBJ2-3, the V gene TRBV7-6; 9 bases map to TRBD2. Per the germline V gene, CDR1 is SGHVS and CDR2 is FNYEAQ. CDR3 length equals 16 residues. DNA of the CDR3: TGTGCCAGCGGGGGGATGGCGGGGGGGGGCCCAGATACGCAGTACTTT. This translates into CASGGMAGGGPDTQYF.

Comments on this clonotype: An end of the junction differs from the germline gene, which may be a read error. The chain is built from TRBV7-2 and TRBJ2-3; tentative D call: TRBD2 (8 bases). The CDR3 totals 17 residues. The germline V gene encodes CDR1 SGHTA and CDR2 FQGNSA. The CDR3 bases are TGTGCCAGCAGCTTAGTGAGCGGGGGACTAGGGACAGATACGCAGTATTTC. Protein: CASSLVSGGLGTDTQYF.

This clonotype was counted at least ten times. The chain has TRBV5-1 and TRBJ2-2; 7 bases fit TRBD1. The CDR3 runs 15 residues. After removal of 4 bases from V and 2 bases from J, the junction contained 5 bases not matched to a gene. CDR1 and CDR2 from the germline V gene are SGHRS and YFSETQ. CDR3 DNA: TGCGCCAGCAGCCCGGGACAGCTTAACACCGGGGAGCTGTTTTTT. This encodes CASSPGQLNTGELFF.

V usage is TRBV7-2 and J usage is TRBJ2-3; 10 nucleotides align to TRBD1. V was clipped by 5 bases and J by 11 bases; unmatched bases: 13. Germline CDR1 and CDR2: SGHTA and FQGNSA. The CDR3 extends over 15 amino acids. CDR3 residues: CASSVATGGYNEQYF. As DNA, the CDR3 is TGTGCCAGCAGCGTTGCGACAGGGGGCTACAATGAGCAGTATTTT.

For the CDR3, the DNA is TGTGCCACACGCAGGACTAACACCGGGGAGCTGTTTTTT. Encoded protein: CATRRTNTGELFF. The chain carries TRBV11-2 and TRBJ2-2, with a possible D match to TRBD2 (5 bases). V shed 10 bases and J shed 2 bases, with 11 bases lying between them. Per the germline V gene, CDR1 is SGHAT and CDR2 is FQNNGV. CDR3 size: 13 residues.

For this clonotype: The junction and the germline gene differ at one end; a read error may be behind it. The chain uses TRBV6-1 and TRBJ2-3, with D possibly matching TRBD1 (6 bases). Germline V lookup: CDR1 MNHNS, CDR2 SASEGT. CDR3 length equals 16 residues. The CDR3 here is CASRGFGGRDTDTQYF. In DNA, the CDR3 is TGTGCCAGCAGGGGGTTTGGGGGCCGCGACACAGATACCCAGTATTTT.

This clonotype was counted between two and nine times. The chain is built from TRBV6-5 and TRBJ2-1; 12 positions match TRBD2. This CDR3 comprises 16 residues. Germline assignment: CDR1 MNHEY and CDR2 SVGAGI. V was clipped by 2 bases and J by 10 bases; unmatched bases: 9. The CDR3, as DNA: TGTGCCAGCAGTTACAGTGGTCTAGCGGGAGGGGGGGAGCAGTTCTTC. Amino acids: CASSYSGLAGGGEQFF.

The CDR3 DNA is TGTGCCAGCAGTTTACTAAGGGGGCTATCCTACGAGCAGTACTTC. Protein sequence: CASSLLRGLSYEQYF. The chain has TRBV12-3 or TRBV12-4 and TRBJ2-4; TRBD1 matches at 7 bases. The J call may be faulty, since TRBJ2-7 better matches the DNA end. The CDR3 is 15 residues long.

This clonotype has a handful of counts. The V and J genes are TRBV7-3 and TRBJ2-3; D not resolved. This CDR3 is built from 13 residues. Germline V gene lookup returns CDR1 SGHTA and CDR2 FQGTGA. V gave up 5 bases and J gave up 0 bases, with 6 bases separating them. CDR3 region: CASSGYSTDTQYF. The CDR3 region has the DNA TGTGCCAGCAGCGGTTATAGCACAGATACGCAGTATTTT.

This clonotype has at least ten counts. The CDR3 sequence is CASRSPGNDYGYTF. The CDR3 bases are TGTGCCAGCAGGTCTCCCGGGAACGACTATGGCTACACCTTC. The chain uses TRBV6-1 and TRBJ1-2; D is uncertain. Per the germline V gene, CDR1 is MNHNS and CDR2 is SASEGT. V lost 6 bases and J lost 3, with 14 bases in between. The CDR3 totals 14 residues.

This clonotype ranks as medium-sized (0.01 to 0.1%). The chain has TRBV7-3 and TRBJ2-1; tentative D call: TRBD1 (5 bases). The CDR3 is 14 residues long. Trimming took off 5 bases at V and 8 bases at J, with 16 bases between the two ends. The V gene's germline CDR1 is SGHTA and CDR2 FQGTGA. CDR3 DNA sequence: TGTGCCAGCAGCCAGGAGTCTAGGGGCGATGAGCAGTTCTTC. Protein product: CASSQESRGDEQFF.

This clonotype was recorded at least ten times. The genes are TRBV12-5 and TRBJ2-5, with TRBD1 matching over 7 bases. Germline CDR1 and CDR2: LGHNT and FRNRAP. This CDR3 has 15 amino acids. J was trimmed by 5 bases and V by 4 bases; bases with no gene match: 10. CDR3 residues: CASGSATGLVETQYF. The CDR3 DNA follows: TGTGCTAGTGGTTCGGCGACAGGGTTGGTTGAGACCCAGTACTTC. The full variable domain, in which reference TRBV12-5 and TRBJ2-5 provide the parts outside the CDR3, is DARVTQTPRHKVTEMGQEVTMRCQPILGHNTVFWYRQTMMQGLELLAYFRNRAPLDDSGMPKDRFSAEMPDATLATLKIQPSEPRDSAVYFCASGSATGLVETQYFGPGTRLLVL.

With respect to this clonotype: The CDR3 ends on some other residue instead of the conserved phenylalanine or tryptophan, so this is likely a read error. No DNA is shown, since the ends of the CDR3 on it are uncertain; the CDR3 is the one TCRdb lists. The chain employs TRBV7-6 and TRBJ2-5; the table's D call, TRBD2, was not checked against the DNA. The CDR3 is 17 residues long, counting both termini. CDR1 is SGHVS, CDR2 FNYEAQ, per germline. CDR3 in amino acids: CGGSSTPRARGGETRLS.

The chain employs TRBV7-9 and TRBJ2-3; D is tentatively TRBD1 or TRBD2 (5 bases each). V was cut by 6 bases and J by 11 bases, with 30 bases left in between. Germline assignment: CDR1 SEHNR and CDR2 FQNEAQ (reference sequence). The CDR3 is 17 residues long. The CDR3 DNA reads TGTGCCAGCAGTCAAAGTGGCGAGACAGTGAACACCGGGGAGCAGTATTTT. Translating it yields CASSQSGETVNTGEQYF.

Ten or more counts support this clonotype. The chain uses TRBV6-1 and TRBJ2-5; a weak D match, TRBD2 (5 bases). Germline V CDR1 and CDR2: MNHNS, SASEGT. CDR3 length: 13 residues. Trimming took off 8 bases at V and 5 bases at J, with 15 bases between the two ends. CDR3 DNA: TGTGCCAGCCGAGGGTCTTCTCGGGAGACCCAGTACTTC. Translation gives CASRGSSRETQYF.

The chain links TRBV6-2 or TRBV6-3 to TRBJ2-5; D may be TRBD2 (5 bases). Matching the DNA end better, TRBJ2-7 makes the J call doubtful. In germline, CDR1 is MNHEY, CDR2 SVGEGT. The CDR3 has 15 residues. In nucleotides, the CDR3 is TGTGCCAGCAGTTACACGCTAGCTGGAGGCTACGAGCAGTACTTC. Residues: CASSYTLAGGYEQYF.

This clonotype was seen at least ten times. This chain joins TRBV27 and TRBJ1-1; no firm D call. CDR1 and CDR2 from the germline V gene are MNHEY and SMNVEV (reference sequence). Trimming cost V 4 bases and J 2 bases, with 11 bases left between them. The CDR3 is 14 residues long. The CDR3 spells CASSSLIPNTEAFF. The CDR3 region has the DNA TGTGCCAGCAGTTCCCTAATACCAAACACTGAAGCTTTCTTT.

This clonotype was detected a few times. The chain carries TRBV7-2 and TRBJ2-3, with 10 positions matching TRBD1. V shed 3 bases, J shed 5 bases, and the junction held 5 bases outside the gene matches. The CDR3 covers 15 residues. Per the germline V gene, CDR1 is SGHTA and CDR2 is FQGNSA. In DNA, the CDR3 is TGTGCCAGCAGCTTCGGTGGGACAGGGGAAGATACGCAGTATTTT. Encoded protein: CASSFGGTGEDTQYF. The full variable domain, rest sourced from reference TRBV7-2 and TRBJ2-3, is GAGVSQSPSNKVTEKGKDVELRCDPISGHTALYWYRQSLGQGLEFLIYFQGNSAPDKSGLPSDRFSAERTGGSVSTLTIQRTQQEDSAVYLCASSFGGTGEDTQYFGPGTRLTVL.

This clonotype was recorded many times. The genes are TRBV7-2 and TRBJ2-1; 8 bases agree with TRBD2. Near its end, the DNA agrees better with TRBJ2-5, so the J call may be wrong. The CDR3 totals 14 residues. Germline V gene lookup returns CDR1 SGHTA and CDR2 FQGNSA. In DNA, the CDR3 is TGTGCCAGCAGCTGGGGGGGGGCGGGGGGGACCCAGTACTTC. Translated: CASSWGGAGGTQYF.

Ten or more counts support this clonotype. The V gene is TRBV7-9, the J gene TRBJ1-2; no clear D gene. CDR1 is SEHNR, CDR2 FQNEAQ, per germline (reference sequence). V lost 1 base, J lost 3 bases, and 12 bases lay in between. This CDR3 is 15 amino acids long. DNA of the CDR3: TGTGCCAGCAGCTTAGTATCGCAGCTAGACTATGGCTACACCTTC. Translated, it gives CASSLVSQLDYGYTF.